This section outlines one T cell receptor (beta chain) sequence together with its context. These data are taken from a study of blood T cell repertoires in COVID-19. Overall study context: Specimens from acute and convalescent COVID-19 originated in the United States, Italy and Spain. PBMCs, B-cell-depleted T cells, or T cells provided the cDNA or gDNA that made up the material.

The authors' processing: Estimated nucleated cell counts came from reference gene primer amplification. The method was immunoSEQ multiplex PCR; TCRdb's version includes in-frame clones alone and lacks a portion of them. The V and J calls and clone size are taken from that table; D and trimming were inferred from the DNA. Among some 66,000 clones listed, 82% were seen once. The junction had 8 bases not matched to a gene; V was cut back by 2 bases and J by 7 bases. In germline, CDR1 is LNHDA, CDR2 SQIVND (reference sequence). The CDR3 loop spans 16 amino acids. The receptor was isolated from a man between 60 and 70 years old with acute or convalescent COVID-19. The chain is built from TRBV19 and TRBJ2-4, with 10 positions matching TRBD2. The sample consisted of peripheral blood. The CDR3 spells CASSINSGGARNIQYF. The CDR3 DNA follows: TGTGCCAGTAGTATAAACAGCGGGGGGGCCAGGAACATTCAGTACTTC.